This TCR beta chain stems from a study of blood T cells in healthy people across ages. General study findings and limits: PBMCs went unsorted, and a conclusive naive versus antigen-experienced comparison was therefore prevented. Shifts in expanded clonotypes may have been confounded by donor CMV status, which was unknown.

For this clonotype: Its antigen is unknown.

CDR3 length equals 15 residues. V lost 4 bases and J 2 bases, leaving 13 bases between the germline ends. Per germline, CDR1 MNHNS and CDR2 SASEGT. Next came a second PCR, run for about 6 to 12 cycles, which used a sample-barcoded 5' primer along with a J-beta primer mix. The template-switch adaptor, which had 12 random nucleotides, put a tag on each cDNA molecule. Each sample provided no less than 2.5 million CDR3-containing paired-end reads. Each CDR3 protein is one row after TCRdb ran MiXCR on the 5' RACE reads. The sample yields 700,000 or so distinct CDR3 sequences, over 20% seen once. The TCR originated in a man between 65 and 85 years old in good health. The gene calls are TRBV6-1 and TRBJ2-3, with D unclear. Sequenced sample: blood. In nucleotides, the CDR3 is TGTGCCAGCAGTGGGATGGTGGTGAACACAGATACGCAGTATTTT. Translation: CASSGMVVNTDTQYF.